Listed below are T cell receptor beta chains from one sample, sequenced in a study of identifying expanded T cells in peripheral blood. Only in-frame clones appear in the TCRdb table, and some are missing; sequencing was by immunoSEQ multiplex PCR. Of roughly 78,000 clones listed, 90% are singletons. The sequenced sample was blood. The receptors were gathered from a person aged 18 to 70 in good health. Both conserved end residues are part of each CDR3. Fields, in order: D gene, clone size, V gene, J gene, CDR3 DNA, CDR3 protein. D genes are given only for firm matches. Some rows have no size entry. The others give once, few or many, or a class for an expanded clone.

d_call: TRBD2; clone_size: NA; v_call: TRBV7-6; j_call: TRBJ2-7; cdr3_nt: TGTGCCAGCAGCTTAGCGACTAGCGGGTTCGGCGACGAGCAGTACTTC; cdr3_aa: CASSLATSGFGDEQYF
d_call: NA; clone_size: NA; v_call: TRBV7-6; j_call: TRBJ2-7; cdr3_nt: TGTGCCAGCAGCTTACGCCCGTCTAACTCCTACGAGCAGTACTTC; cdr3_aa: CASSLRPSNSYEQYF
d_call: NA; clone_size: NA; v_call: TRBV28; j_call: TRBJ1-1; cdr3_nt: TGTGCCAGCAGGCTGTACACTGAAGCTTTCTTT; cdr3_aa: CASRLYTEAFF
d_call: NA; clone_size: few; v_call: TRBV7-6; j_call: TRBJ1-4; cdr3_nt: TGTGCCAGCAGCTTAGGGACCCCGGGCAGGGAACTGTTTTTT; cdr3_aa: CASSLGTPGRELFF
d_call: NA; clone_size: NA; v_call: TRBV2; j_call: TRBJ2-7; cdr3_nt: TGTGCCAGCATTGGTATGCCGGGAGCAATCTACGAGCAGTACTTC; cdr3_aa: CASIGMPGAIYEQYF
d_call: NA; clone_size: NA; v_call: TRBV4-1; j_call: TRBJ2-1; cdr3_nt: TGCGCCAGCAGCCAAGAGGCAGTGAGCTCCTACAATGAGCAGTTCTTC; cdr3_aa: CASSQEAVSSYNEQFF
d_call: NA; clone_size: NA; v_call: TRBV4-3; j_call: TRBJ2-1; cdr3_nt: TGCGCCAGCAGCCAAGGAGGGTGGGCCTACAATGAGCAGTTCTTC; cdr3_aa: CASSQGGWAYNEQFF
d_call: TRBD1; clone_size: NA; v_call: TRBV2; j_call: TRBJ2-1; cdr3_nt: TGTGCCAGCAGTGAGGAGGGGGGACAGGGTGTCGATGAGCAGTTCTTC; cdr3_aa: CASSEEGGQGVDEQFF
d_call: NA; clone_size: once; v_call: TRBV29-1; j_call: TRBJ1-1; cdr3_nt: TGCAGCGTTGGGGAGGGGGGGAACACTGAAGCTTTCTTT; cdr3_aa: CSVGEGGNTEAFF
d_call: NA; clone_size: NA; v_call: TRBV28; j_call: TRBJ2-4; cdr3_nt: TGTGCCAGCAGTTTAACGGTCTTAGCCAAAAACATTCAGTACTTC; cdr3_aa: CASSLTVLAKNIQYF
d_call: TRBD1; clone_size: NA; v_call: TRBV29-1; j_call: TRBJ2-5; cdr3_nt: TGCAGCGTTGAAGGGGGAGAGACAGGGGTGTACCAAGAGACCCAGTACTTC; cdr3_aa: CSVEGGETGVYQETQYF
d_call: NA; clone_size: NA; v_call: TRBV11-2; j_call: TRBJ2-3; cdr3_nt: TGTGCCAGCAGCTTAGCGCGGGTAGGCACAGATACGCAGTATTTT; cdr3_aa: CASSLARVGTDTQYF
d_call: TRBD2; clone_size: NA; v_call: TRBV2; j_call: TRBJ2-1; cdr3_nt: TGTGCCAGCAGTCAGAGGGCTAGCGGGAGTTTCGATGAGCAGTTCTTC; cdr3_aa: CASSQRASGSFDEQFF
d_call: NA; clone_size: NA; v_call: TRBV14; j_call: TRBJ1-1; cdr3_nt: TGTGCCAGCAGCCCCTCAGGAGGTGGGCTGGGCACTGAAGCTTTCTTT; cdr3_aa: CASSPSGGGLGTEAFF
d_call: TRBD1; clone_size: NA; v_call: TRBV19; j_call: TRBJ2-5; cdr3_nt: TGTGCCAGTAGTATCGAACCAACAGGGGTGGTGGAGACCCAGTACTTC; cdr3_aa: CASSIEPTGVVETQYF
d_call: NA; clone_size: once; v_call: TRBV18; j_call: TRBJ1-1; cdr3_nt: TGTGCCAGCTCACCGAGAAACGAGAACACTGAAGCTTTCTTT; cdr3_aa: CASSPRNENTEAFF
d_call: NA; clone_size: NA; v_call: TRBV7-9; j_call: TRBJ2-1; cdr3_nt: TGTGCCAGCAGCTTAGGGGGGAGATACCCGTTCTTC; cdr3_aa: CASSLGGRYPFF
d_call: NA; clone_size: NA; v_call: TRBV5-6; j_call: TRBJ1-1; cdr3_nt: TGTGCCAGCAGCTCCCTCTGGGGTGAAGCTTTCTTT; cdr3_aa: CASSSLWGEAFF